Below, 5 T cell receptor beta chains from the same sample are listed, as sequenced in a study of T-cell memory formation after mild COVID-19. TCRdb reanalysed the 5' RACE reads using MiXCR and keeps one entry per CDR3 protein. The sample has some 150,000 distinct CDR3 sequences; 25% are singletons. The sequencing sample was made of PBMCs or a T cell subset sorted from them (not recorded which). All receptors derive from an adult woman who had mild COVID-19 (a few samples of this study predate the infection). Cell type and time point are not known.

This clonotype has a handful of counts. This sequence joins TRBV9 and TRBJ2-3; TRBD2 aligns across 8 bases. After removal of 1 base from V and 3 bases from J, the junction contained 4 bases not matched to a gene. This CDR3 has 15 amino acids. Germline V gives CDR1 SGDLS, CDR2 YYNGEE. The CDR3: CASSVSGSGTDTQYF. For the CDR3, the DNA is TGTGCCAGCAGCGTAAGCGGGAGTGGAACAGATACGCAGTATTTT.

J is TRBJ2-2 and V is TRBV12-3 or TRBV12-4; TRBD1 matches at 7 bases. V shed 7 bases and J 7 bases; nucleotides not matched to a gene: 12. CDR3 size: 15 residues. This CDR3 is CASTDGQDLGGELFF. For the CDR3, the DNA is TGTGCCAGCACCGACGGACAGGATCTGGGCGGGGAGCTGTTTTTT.

The chain combines TRBV27 with TRBJ1-1; TRBD1 is a possible D gene (5 bases). Germline V CDR1 and CDR2: MNHEY, SMNVEV (reference sequence). Trimming took 3 bases from V and 1 from J, leaving 9 bases between them. The CDR3 runs 14 residues. CDR3 nucleotides: TGTGCCAGCAGTTTCTTGGGGGAGAACACTGAAGCTTTCTTT. This codes for CASSFLGENTEAFF.

The chain is built from TRBV5-1 and TRBJ1-2, with TRBD1 identical over 8 bases. V trimming: 0 bases; J trimming: 1 base; junction bases outside the gene matches: 5. The CDR3 loop spans 16 amino acids. Germline V gene data show CDR1 as SGHRS and CDR2 as YFSETQ. DNA of the CDR3: TGCGCCAGCAGCTTGGAGTCACAGGGGGATAACTATGGCTACACCTTC. Its translation is CASSLESQGDNYGYTF.

This clonotype was seen more than once but under ten times. The V gene is TRBV21-1, the J gene TRBJ2-4. TRBV21-1 is a pseudogene segment. This CDR3 region has 14 residues. The chain's CDR3 is CASSKQGYKNIQYF. CDR3 DNA sequence: TGTGCCAGCAGCAAACAGGGCTACAAAAACATTCAGTACTTC.